The TCR beta chain under discussion was sequenced for a study of T cell repertoires in cytomegalovirus infection. About the research overall: Based on public TCR beta signatures, there were indications of CMV infection and of a matching HLA type.

V lost 4 bases, J lost 7 bases, and 16 bases lay in between. The CDR3 runs 15 residues. Germline values: CDR1 SEHNR, CDR2 FQNEAQ (reference sequence). TCRdb independently ran MiXCR on the reads; one entry per CDR3 protein. The profile shows tens of thousands of distinct CDR3 sequences, approximately 22% of them singletons. A word on this clonotype: Its cognate antigen is unknown.

Source material: PBMCs, sequenced either directly or after in vitro stimulation (not recorded which). This sequence was found in a human donor in good health (CMV status not recorded). Some clones in this sample may be carry-over from other donors' samples. This chain links TRBV7-9 with TRBJ1-4; tentative D call: TRBD1 (6 bases). The CDR3 DNA reads TGTGCCAGCAGCTCCTCGACACAGGGAGTTGAAAAACTGTTTTTT. It codes for CASSSSTQGVEKLFF.